This TCR delta chain stems from a study of gamma-delta T cells after stem cell transplantation. TCRdb repeated clone calling on the RT-PCR reads with CATT. The sample comprises roughly 5,400 delta-chain clones, approximately 9.9% of which are singletons, and around 13% rests with the top ten. Germline assignment: CDR1 TSWWSYY and CDR2 QGS. The CDR3 has 15 amino acids. V gave up 2 bases and J gave up 6 bases; unmatched junction bases: 5. The clonotype originates from a human donor. It is not recorded whose cells these are; they may come from a transplant donor. The sequencing input was gamma-delta T cells. The chain uses TRDV1 and TRDJ2; TRDD3 aligns across 8 bases. The CDR3 loop reads CALGEGRGISAQLFF. The CDR3 region has the DNA TGTGCTCTTGGGGAAGGGCGGGGGATATCAGCACAACTCTTCTTT.